The clone carrying this TCR beta chain was seen more than once but under ten times. Individuals drawn from 24 US areas were roughly 18 to 100 years old. In the original processing: Amplification of reference gene primers was used by the study to estimate nucleated cell counts. The repertoire was sequenced with immunoSEQ multiplex PCR; TCRdb's copy has only in-frame clones and lacks some. The V and J calls and the clone size are those of that table, but D and trimming were determined from the DNA. Of roughly 200,000 clones listed, 89% were seen once; the top ten hold roughly 4%. These data are taken from a study of blood T cell repertoires in COVID-19. On the study more broadly: Collection of acute and convalescent COVID-19 samples took place in the United States, Italy and Spain.

V lost 0 bases, J lost 5 bases, and 13 bases lay in between. Germline assignment: CDR1 LGHNA and CDR2 YSLEER. This CDR3 spans 16 amino acids. This chain uses TRBV4-3 with TRBJ2-2; a possible D gene is TRBD1 (5 bases). Sequencing was done on a sample of PBMCs or T cells enriched from blood (not recorded which). This receptor was identified in a woman aged 25 to 39 with acute COVID-19. The chain's CDR3 is CASSQDRFRATGELFF. In DNA form, the CDR3 reads TGCGCCAGCAGCCAAGATCGGTTCAGGGCTACCGGGGAGCTGTTTTTT.